This TCR beta chain originates from a study of T cells in Graves' hyperthyroidism and ophthalmopathy. General observations from the study: Blood also held most thyroid clonotypes expanded beyond 0.001.

TCR beta CDR3 regions were amplified from RNA transcripts. First-round RT-PCR of the TCR CDR3 relied on the HTBI primer set. MiXCR, applied by TCRdb to the multiplex PCR reads, yields one record per CDR3 protein. The table shows hundreds of thousands of distinct CDR3 sequences, with 30% to 40% occurring only once. Used for diagnoses were clinical symptoms, serum thyroxine and TRAb, thyroid ultrasound and orbital computed tomography. This clonotype was detected only a few times. Its antigen is undetermined. The CDR3 runs to 15 residues. V lost 0 bases and J 3 bases, leaving 9 bases between the germline ends. Germline CDR1 reads LGHNA; CDR2 reads YSLEER.

The J gene is TRBJ1-5, the V gene TRBV4-3; a possible D gene is TRBD1 (6 bases). This TCR came from a woman between 40 and 55 years old with Graves' hyperthyroidism. The sequenced material came from blood. The CDR3 loop reads CASSQDRQDNQPQHF. The CDR3 DNA follows: TGCGCCAGCAGCCAAGATCGACAGGACAATCAGCCCCAGCATTTT.